This TCR beta chain was recovered during a study of shared clonotypes between healthy human individuals. The data were produced by immunoSEQ multiplex PCR, yet TCRdb's version contains in-frame clones alone and is incomplete. The repertoire holds 2.3 million or so clones, with approximately 93% as singletons. This CDR3 contains 14 residues. From germline, CDR1 is SGHNT and CDR2 YYREEE (reference sequence). With 0 bases clipped from V and 6 bases from J, the junction kept 4 bases outside the gene matches. V and J are TRBV5-4 and TRBJ2-3; TRBD2 matches 7 bases. The receptor was isolated from a man aged 18 to 30 in good health. Some clones in this sample may be carry-over from other donors' samples. The sequencing sample was made of naive CD4+ T cells from PBMCs. Described subset: CD45RA+ positively selected. The CDR3 DNA sequence: TGTGCCAGCAGCTTGGAAAGGGAGGGGGATACGCAGTATTTT. Its translation is CASSLEREGDTQYF. Drawing the rest from reference TRBV5-4 and TRBJ2-3, the complete variable domain is ETGVTQSPTHLIKTRGQQVTLRCSSQSGHNTVSWYQQALGQGPQFIFQYYREEENGRGNFPPRFSGLQFPNYSSELNVNALELDDSALYLCASSLEREGDTQYFGPGTRLTVL.